This TCR beta chain was recorded in a study of T cell changes during pregnancy in multiple sclerosis. Trimming took 8 bases from V and 4 from J, leaving 24 bases between them. This CDR3 is 15 amino acids long. CDR1 is GTSNPN, CDR2 SVGIG, per germline (reference sequence). Assay: immunoSEQ multiplex PCR; the TCRdb copy retains only in-frame clones and omits some. Counted here are tens of thousands of clones, more than 85% occurring once; the ten biggest clones make up 0.43%. V usage is TRBV30 and J usage is TRBJ2-7; D is possibly TRBD1 (6 bases). This clonotype was obtained from a female donor with multiple sclerosis, enrolled in a pregnancy study. Material: CD4+ T cells from peripheral blood mononuclear cells, obtained after pregnancy. The CDR3 here is CASTQLQGPPYEQYF. CDR3 in DNA: TGTGCCAGCACCCAACTACAGGGCCCCCCTTACGAGCAGTACTTC.